This T cell receptor beta chain was captured in a study of cytomegalovirus exposure and HLA in healthy donors. TCRdb's copy holds only in-frame clones and misses some; the assay was immunoSEQ multiplex PCR. This table has 150,000 to 200,000 clones, 85% to 90% appearing once. Specimen: PBMCs. The clonotype was recovered from a woman in her twenties or thirties in good health and CMV-seronegative.

CDR3 loop: CASSAPGRGSDTQYF. As DNA, the CDR3 is TGTGCCAGCAGTGCCCCCGGGAGGGGCTCAGATACGCAGTATTTT. This sequence joins TRBV28 and TRBJ2-3; 8 bases are shared with TRBD2. V dropped 5 bases and J dropped 4; count of bases not matched to a gene: 8. In germline, CDR1 is MDHEN, CDR2 SYDVKM. This CDR3 contains 15 residues.